What follows is one T cell receptor (beta chain) and its context. The antigen is unknown. The data were obtained in a study of T cell responses to AZD1222 COVID-19 vaccine. General observations from the study: Repertoires were collected only later (after the peak T cell response had occurred). With two AZD1222 doses given, Spike-specific TCR breadth and depth both rose. The sample set comprised mostly white British donors with more females, and clonal diversity was possibly underestimated.

Data came from immunoSEQ multiplex PCR; TCRdb stores just in-frame clones and leaves some out. The sample holds hundreds of thousands of clones; under 95% are singletons and the top ten take roughly 1%. This sequence originates from an adult in good health. Sample: peripheral blood, taken on day 0 of MenACWY control vaccination.

DNA of the CDR3: TGTGCCAGCAGTGGGTCCAGGAACTATGGCTACACCTTC. Amino acids: CASSGSRNYGYTF. V is TRBV2 and J is TRBJ1-2; D call uncertain. Per the germline V gene, CDR1 is SNHLY and CDR2 is FYNNEI. The V end was cut by 4 bases, the J end by 2 bases, with 8 bases between. This CDR3 comprises 13 residues.